The clone carrying this T cell receptor beta chain came up many times. Library preparation (for TCRbeta) was performed with unique molecular identifiers. A single record per CDR3 protein comes from TCRdb applying MiXCR to the PCR reads. The table lists around 370,000 distinct CDR3 sequences, 10% of them singletons. These data are taken from a study of T-cell reconstitution after alpha-beta-depleted transplantation in children. V was pared by 8 bases and J by 1 base, with 13 bases of the junction left unmatched. The CDR3 has 16 residues. CDR1 and CDR2 (germline): MNHEY, SMNVEV (reference sequence). The source was PBMCs from the stem cell graft donor, collected from the stem cell graft. The receptor comes from a human donor who donated a stem cell graft to a child with acute lymphoblastic leukemia. V usage is TRBV27 and J usage is TRBJ2-5; TRBD2 agrees at 7 bases. The CDR3, as DNA: TGTGCCAGCCGATTGGGGGAGGGCTTTAGCCAAGAGACCCAGTACTTC. It yields the protein CASRLGEGFSQETQYF.